The 28 T cell receptor beta chains presented below share a single source sample, sequenced in a study of early T cells in non-severe SARS-CoV-2 infection. TCRdb reprocessed the 5' RACE reads with MiXCR, giving one entry per CDR3 protein. The sample shows over 50,000 distinct CDR3 sequences, roughly 7.8% of them seen only once. The source material was whole blood, sampled at baseline. All receptors derive from an adult who was a healthcare worker with PCR-confirmed SARS-CoV-2 infection or an uninfected control (not recorded which).

The genes are TRBV6-5 and TRBJ2-3; 12 bases line up with TRBD2. Germline V CDR1 and CDR2: MNHEY, SVGAGI. This CDR3 comprises 17 residues. V was pared by 0 bases and J by 0 bases, with 1 base of the junction left unmatched. DNA for the CDR3: TGTGCCAGCAGTTACTCGACTAGCGGGAGTAGCACAGATACGCAGTATTTT. Protein: CASSYSTSGSSTDTQYF.

In its sample, this clonotype was seen many times. The J gene is TRBJ2-5, the V gene TRBV4-2; 12 bases map to TRBD2. J was trimmed by 0 bases and V by 5 bases; bases with no gene match: 4. The CDR3 consists of 16 residues. CDR1 and CDR2 (germline): LGHNA, YNFKEQ. The CDR3 DNA is TGTGCCAGCAGCTTCCGACTAGCGGGAGACCAAGAGACCCAGTACTTC. Encoded protein: CASSFRLAGDQETQYF.

V and J are TRBV18 and TRBJ2-5; D ambiguous. There are 11 residues in the CDR3. Germline assignment: CDR1 KGHSH and CDR2 LQKENI. V was cut by 2 bases and J by 7 bases, with 5 bases left in between. CDR3 bases: TGTGCCAGCTCACCAAGCCGGACCCAGTACTTC. Encoded protein: CASSPSRTQYF.

The J gene is TRBJ1-2, the V gene TRBV7-2; D is ambiguous. V lost 3 bases, J lost 5 bases, and 16 bases lay in between. This CDR3 is built from 15 residues. Germline values: CDR1 SGHTA, CDR2 FQGNSA. The CDR3: CASSFRNPITYGYTF. The CDR3 coding sequence is TGTGCCAGCAGCTTCAGGAATCCTATAACGTATGGCTACACCTTC.

The V and J genes are TRBV4-2 and TRBJ2-2; TRBD1 matches at 10 bases. Germline CDR1 LGHNA, CDR2 YNFKEQ. The trim removed 0 bases at V and 7 bases at J, leaving 8 bases unmatched. The CDR3 runs to 17 residues. CDR3 amino acids: CASSQDRGTGVSGELFF. The CDR3 DNA sequence: TGTGCCAGCAGCCAAGATAGGGGGACAGGGGTGAGCGGGGAGCTGTTTTTT.

The chain uses TRBV7-8 and TRBJ2-1, with D perhaps TRBD1 (6 bases). The CDR3 loop spans 16 amino acids. Germline lookup yields CDR1 SGHVS and CDR2 FQNEAQ. The V end lost 0 bases, the J end lost 2 bases, and 11 bases lay between the germline ends. CDR3 sequence reads: CASSLALGHAYNEQFF. The CDR3, as DNA: TGTGCCAGCAGCTTAGCGTTGGGACATGCCTACAATGAGCAGTTCTTC.

CDR3 coding DNA: TGTGCCAGCAGGACGGGCGGGACCAGGACGTCCGGGGAGCTGTTTTTT. Encoded protein: CASRTGGTRTSGELFF. The chain employs TRBV12-3 or TRBV12-4 and TRBJ2-2; TRBD2 is a possible D gene (6 bases). Trimming stripped 6 bases from V and 6 bases from J, with 20 bases between. CDR3 size: 16 residues.

The V and J genes are TRBV27 and TRBJ2-2; TRBD2 matches 13 bases. CDR1 is MNHEY, CDR2 SMNVEV, per germline (reference sequence). The junction had 6 bases not matched to a gene; V was cut back by 5 bases and J by 6 bases. The CDR3 has 16 residues. CDR3 coding DNA: TGTGCCAGCAGTATAGGACTAGCGGGAGTTGCCGGGGAGCTGTTTTTT. Its translation is CASSIGLAGVAGELFF.

This rearrangement joins TRBV28 to TRBJ1-6; D is unresolved. V was trimmed by 6 bases and J by 7 bases, leaving 19 bases between them. CDR3 length: 16 amino acids. Germline V gene data show CDR1 as MDHEN and CDR2 as SYDVKM. CDR3 DNA: TGTGCCAGCAGACTACCAGATGGACTCCGCAATTCACCCCTCCACTTT. Its protein product is CASRLPDGLRNSPLHF.

This clonotype was found once. V is TRBV10-1 and J is TRBJ2-3; the match to TRBD2 covers 9 bases. This CDR3 has 15 residues. CDR1 and CDR2 (germline): WNHNN, SYGVQD (reference sequence). V lost 6 bases to trimming and J lost 3 bases; unmatched junction nucleotides: 7. CDR3 bases: TGCGCCAGCAGCATAGCGGGAGCGGAGACAGATACGCAGTATTTT. Protein: CASSIAGAETDTQYF.

This rearrangement joins TRBV5-5 to TRBJ1-1; D is uncertain. This CDR3 contains 16 residues. Trimming cost V 4 bases and J 0 bases, with 16 bases left between them. Germline lookup yields CDR1 SGHKS and CDR2 YYEKEE (reference sequence). In DNA form, the CDR3 reads TGTGCCAGCAGCGGCCGGCAGAACCTCATGAACACTGAAGCTTTCTTT. As protein: CASSGRQNLMNTEAFF. Variable domain in full (rest from reference TRBV5-5 and TRBJ1-1): DAGVTQSPTHLIKTRGQQVTLRCSPISGHKSVSWYQQVLGQGPQFIFQYYEKEERGRGNFPDRFSARQFPNYSSELNVNALLLGDSALYLCASSGRQNLMNTEAFFGQGTRLTVV.

In this sample, this clonotype turned up many times. The J gene is TRBJ2-2, the V gene TRBV4-1, with TRBD1 as a possible D gene (6 bases). V shed 5 bases and J shed 0 bases, with 13 bases lying between them. Germline V gives CDR1 MGHRA, CDR2 YSYEKL. The CDR3 totals 16 residues. The CDR3 loop reads CASSSPTGANTGELFF. The CDR3 nucleotides are TGCGCCAGCAGCTCACCGACAGGAGCGAACACCGGGGAGCTGTTTTTT.

V is TRBV6-5 and J is TRBJ2-1; 8 nucleotides match TRBD2. Germline CDR1 MNHEY, CDR2 SVGAGI. The CDR3 consists of 18 residues. V gave up 0 bases and J gave up 8 bases; unmatched junction bases: 15. The CDR3 bases are TGTGCCAGCAGTTACTCTTCAAGCGGGAGTACTCGGAGCGATGAGCAGTTCTTC. Amino acid sequence: CASSYSSSGSTRSDEQFF.

In this sample, this clonotype turned up a few times. This sequence joins TRBV5-1 and TRBJ2-7, with TRBD1 matching over 7 bases. V lost 0 bases to trimming and J lost 9 bases; unmatched junction nucleotides: 6. Germline loops: CDR1 SGHRS, CDR2 YFSETQ. There are 13 residues in the CDR3. The CDR3 DNA follows: TGCGCCAGCAGCTTGGGGACAGGCTATGGGCAGTACTTC. It is translated as CASSLGTGYGQYF. Combining the CDR3 with reference TRBV5-1 and TRBJ2-7 gives the whole variable domain KAGVTQTPRYLIKTRGQQVTLSCSPISGHRSVSWYQQTPGQGLQFLFEYFSETQRNKGNFPGRFSGRQFSNSRSEMNVSTLELGDSALYLCASSLGTGYGQYFGPGTRLTVT.

This clonotype showed up many times. This chain links TRBV27 with TRBJ2-5, with unresolved D. V lost 5 bases and J 0 bases, leaving 10 bases between the germline ends. There are 14 residues in the CDR3. Germline-derived CDR1 and CDR2 are MNHEY and SMNVEV (reference sequence). For the CDR3, the DNA is TGTGCCAGCAGTCGTTTGGGGTACCAAGAGACCCAGTACTTC. Protein: CASSRLGYQETQYF.

Ten or more counts support this clonotype. This chain links TRBV28 with TRBJ2-3; possibly TRBD1 for D (5 bases). The germline V gene has CDR1 MDHEN and CDR2 SYDVKM. This CDR3 comprises 15 residues. Trimming stripped 6 bases from V and 5 bases from J, with 18 bases between. The CDR3 bases are TGTGCCAGCAGCAGGGCCCCGGCCCTGAGAGATACGCAGTATTTT. Protein: CASSRAPALRDTQYF.

For this clonotype: One junction end disagrees with the germline gene, perhaps due to a read error. V is TRBV3-1 and J is TRBJ2-7, with a weak D call TRBD1 (6 bases). The CDR3 is made up of 11 amino acids. Germline assignment: CDR1 LGHDT and CDR2 YNNKEL (reference sequence). The CDR3 DNA follows: TGTGCCAGCAGGCAGACAGGTGCCCCTATCTTC. Translation gives CASRQTGAPIF.

CDR3 nucleotide sequence: TGCAGTGCTAGTAGGTCCCTAGCGGGGGTCTACGAGCAGTACTTC. It yields the protein CSASRSLAGVYEQYF. This rearrangement joins TRBV20-1 to TRBJ2-7; TRBD2 matches 10 bases. Trimming removed 3 bases from V and 3 bases from J; junction bases left unmatched: 8. Germline V gene sequence: CDR1 DFQATT, CDR2 SNEGSKA (reference sequence). CDR3 length: 15 amino acids.

The chain employs TRBV4-2 and TRBJ2-7, with TRBD2 identical over 7 bases. Germline V gives CDR1 LGHNA, CDR2 YNFKEQ. The CDR3 length is 15 residues. V lost 2 bases, J lost 7 bases, and 11 bases stayed unmatched. The CDR3 loop is CASSQIGGTLGEQYF. DNA for the CDR3: TGTGCCAGCAGCCAAATCGGGGGGACCTTGGGTGAGCAGTACTTC.

The sample holds many counts of this clonotype. The gene calls are TRBV11-2 and TRBJ1-2; 7 bases are a match to TRBD1. The CDR3 contains 14 residues. V shed 5 bases, J shed 5 bases, and the junction held 8 bases outside the gene matches. CDR1 and CDR2 from the germline V gene are SGHAT and FQNNGV. The CDR3 region has the DNA TGTGCCAGCAGCGCCCGACAGGGCCCGTATGGCTACACCTTC. Residues: CASSARQGPYGYTF.

Many counts were recorded for this clonotype. The chain is built from TRBV7-3 and TRBJ1-2; 7 bases line up with TRBD1. CDR3 length: 14 residues. V shed 5 bases and J 5 bases; nucleotides not matched to a gene: 8. Germline-derived CDR1 and CDR2 are SGHTA and FQGTGA. The CDR3 loop reads CASSPETGSYGYTF. Here the CDR3 DNA reads TGTGCCAGCAGCCCTGAGACAGGGTCTTATGGCTACACCTTC.

This sequence joins TRBV30 and TRBJ2-3; 12 nucleotides match TRBD1. Germline CDR1 GTSNPN, CDR2 SVGIG (reference sequence). V shed 1 base, J shed 5 bases, and the junction held 7 bases outside the gene matches. The CDR3 length is 16 residues. The CDR3 DNA sequence: TGTGCCTGGAGTGGGCTGGGACAGGGGGCCGGAGATACGCAGTATTTT. This gives the protein CAWSGLGQGAGDTQYF.

This clonotype was counted between two and nine times. The V and J genes are TRBV19 and TRBJ2-2; 7 nucleotides agree with TRBD2. The CDR3 is 16 residues long. Losses at the gene ends were 10 bases for V and 4 bases for J; bases not matched to a gene: 15. Germline assignment: CDR1 LNHDA and CDR2 SQIVND (reference sequence). In DNA form, the CDR3 reads TGTGCCACCAGAGTGGGAGGGGCTGTGGGCACCGGGGAGCTGTTTTTT. This sequence encodes CATRVGGAVGTGELFF.

The chain recombines TRBV28 with TRBJ2-3; D unresolved. The ends were cut back, 4 bases at V and 4 bases at J, with 9 bases in the middle. CDR3 length equals 13 residues. Germline V lookup: CDR1 MDHEN, CDR2 SYDVKM. CDR3 bases: TGTGCCAGCAGTTATAGGGTGCCAGATACGCAGTATTTT. It is translated as CASSYRVPDTQYF.

The sample holds a few counts of this clonotype. V usage is TRBV3-1 and J usage is TRBJ1-4; D is ambiguous. Trimming removed 0 bases at V and 0 bases at J, with 8 bases between. This CDR3 spans 16 amino acids. Germline loops: CDR1 LGHDT, CDR2 YNNKEL (reference sequence). CDR3 region: CASSQDGSTTNEKLFF. CDR3 in DNA: TGTGCCAGCAGCCAAGATGGCAGCACAACTAATGAAAAACTGTTTTTT.

This clonotype was seen more than once but under ten times. The rearrangement uses TRBV7-9 and TRBJ2-7; D uncertain. V was clipped by 3 bases and J by 6 bases, with 9 bases between them. Germline V gene lookup returns CDR1 SEHNR and CDR2 FQNEAQ (reference sequence). The CDR3 covers 12 residues. The CDR3 coding sequence is TGTGCCAGCAGCTTTGAAGGGCGCGAGCAGTACTTC. Its translation: CASSFEGREQYF.

This clonotype showed up just a few times. The chain carries TRBV5-1 and TRBJ1-2; D may be TRBD1 (5 bases). This CDR3 contains 15 residues. V was pared by 1 base and J by 3 bases, with 13 bases between. Germline CDR1 SGHRS, CDR2 YFSETQ. The CDR3 spells CASSLHGKGDYGYTF. CDR3 DNA: TGCGCCAGCAGCTTGCACGGGAAAGGGGACTATGGCTACACCTTC.

In this sample, this clonotype turned up many times. The genes are TRBV28 and TRBJ1-2, with D possibly matching TRBD1 (5 bases). The CDR3 consists of 14 residues. V lost 2 bases and J lost 8, with 15 bases in between. CDR1 and CDR2 (germline): MDHEN, SYDVKM. The CDR3: CASSLLSGRQGYTF. In nucleotides, the CDR3 is TGTGCCAGCAGTTTACTCTCGGGGCGGCAGGGCTACACCTTC.